Listed below are T cell receptor beta chains from one sample, sequenced in a study of siplizumab effects on memory and regulatory T cells. Profiled with immunoSEQ multiplex PCR; TCRdb holds only in-frame clones, not every one. The profile covers under 150,000 clones, with around 94% appearing a single time and approximately 1.8% taken by the ten largest. The sample consisted of non-Treg CD4+ T cells sorted from blood. The receptors derive from a human donor in good health. Each CDR3 is given with its conserved first and last residue. Fields, in order: D gene, V gene, clone size, J gene, CDR3 DNA, CDR3 protein. The D gene is left open where the match is weak. Only part of the rows carry a size: once, few, many, or a class if the clone is expanded.

TRBD1,TRBV7-9,-,TRBJ1-1,TGTGCCAGCAGCCTCGGACAGGGGGCGACTGAAGCTTTCTTT,CASSLGQGATEAFF
TRBD2,TRBV7-6,-,TRBJ2-1,TGTGCCAGCAGCTGCGACCCGAGACTAGCGGGGGGGTATTACAATGAGCAGTTCTTC,CASSCDPRLAGGYYNEQFF
-,TRBV4-1,-,TRBJ2-5,TGCGCCAGCAGCCAAGCGAGGATATATAAAGAGACCCAGTACTTC,CASSQARIYKETQYF
-,TRBV15,-,TRBJ1-3,TGTGCCACCAGCAGAGGAGGGGACTCTGGAAACACCATATATTTT,CATSRGGDSGNTIYF
TRBD1,TRBV7-9,-,TRBJ2-7,TGTGCCAGCAGCCCACAGGGGGCTGGCGAGCAGTACTTC,CASSPQGAGEQYF
TRBD1,TRBV9,-,TRBJ1-4,TGTGCCAGCAGCGCCCGAGGGGGCCCGGATGAAAAACTGTTTTTT,CASSARGGPDEKLFF
-,TRBV6-5,-,TRBJ2-1,TGTGCCAGCAGTTACTGGAGAGCTAGTGGGAATGAGCAGTTCTTC,CASSYWRASGNEQFF
-,TRBV9,-,TRBJ2-4,TGTGCCAGCAGCGTAGGCGGGGGCACCCACGCCAAAAACATTCAGTACTTC,CASSVGGGTHAKNIQYF
-,TRBV5-4,once,TRBJ1-1,TGTGCCAGCAGCTTGTATCGAGGCAGTAACACTGAAGCTTTCTTT,CASSLYRGSNTEAFF
TRBD2,TRBV4-1,-,TRBJ2-1,TGCGCCAGCAGCCAAGTCCCTAGCGGGTTCTCCTACAATGAGCAGTTCTTC,CASSQVPSGFSYNEQFF
-,TRBV4-2,-,TRBJ2-5,TGTGCCAGCAGCCAGGAGAAGGGGTTTGGGGAGACCCAGTACTTC,CASSQEKGFGETQYF
-,TRBV4-1,-,TRBJ1-4,TGCGCCAGCAGCCAAGAAAGAGGCGGAAATGAAAAACTGTTTTTT,CASSQERGGNEKLFF
-,TRBV15,once,TRBJ2-7,TGTGCCACCAGCAGAGGACGATTAGGGATATATAACTACGAGCAGTACTTC,CATSRGRLGIYNYEQYF
-,TRBV9,once,TRBJ1-6,TGTGCCAGCAGCTTCCGGGGGAGGGCGGATTCACCCCTCCACTTT,CASSFRGRADSPLHF
-,TRBV10-1,-,TRBJ1-2,TGCGCCAGCAGCGCCGGACCTGGCTATGGCTACACCTTC,CASSAGPGYGYTF
TRBD1,TRBV9,-,TRBJ2-3,TGTGCCAGCAGCGTCCGGGACAGACGTACAGATACGCAGTATTTT,CASSVRDRRTDTQYF
-,TRBV5-1,-,TRBJ1-4,TGCGCCAGCAGCTTGCGAGGAGGTGGGGAAAAACTGTTTTTT,CASSLRGGGEKLFF
TRBD2,TRBV9,-,TRBJ2-3,TGTGCCAGCAGCGTAGGACATAGCGGGTCCTCAAGGTACACAGATACGCAGTATTTT,CASSVGHSGSSRYTDTQYF
-,TRBV10-3,-,TRBJ2-7,TGTGCCATCAAGAGCGGAGGGACGGGCGAGCAGTACTTC,CAIKSGGTGEQYF
-,TRBV19,-,TRBJ2-5,TGTGCCAGTAGTATAACGATCGCCCCTCCAGGGGAGACCCAGTACTTC,CASSITIAPPGETQYF
TRBD2,TRBV5-1,-,TRBJ2-5,TGCGCCAGCAGCCGGACTAGCGGGTACCAAGAGACCCAGTACTTC,CASSRTSGYQETQYF
-,TRBV10-3,-,TRBJ1-6,TGTGCCACCTCGGAAGGGCGGGAATCACCCCTCCACTTT,CATSEGRESPLHF
-,TRBV10-3,-,TRBJ1-5,TGTGCCATCATAGGTCCCAGTACCCAGCCCCAGCATTTT,CAIIGPSTQPQHF
TRBD1,TRBV6-5,-,TRBJ2-7,TGTGCCAGCAGCCAGACCGGGACAGTTTACTACGAGCAGTACTTC,CASSQTGTVYYEQYF
-,TRBV5-1,once,TRBJ2-5,TGCGCCAGCAGCTTGTCGCCAATCCAAGAGACCCAGTACTTC,CASSLSPIQETQYF
TRBD1,TRBV19,-,TRBJ1-6,TGTGCCAGTAGTTCCGGGACAGATAATTCACCCCTCCACTTT,CASSSGTDNSPLHF
TRBD1,TRBV27,-,TRBJ2-7,TGTGCCAGCAATTCCGGGACAGGCTCCTACGAGCAGTACTTC,CASNSGTGSYEQYF
TRBD1,TRBV2,-,TRBJ2-1,TGTGCCAGCAGTGAGAGGACAGGAAACAATGAGCAGTTCTTC,CASSERTGNNEQFF
-,TRBV5-1,-,TRBJ2-1,TGCGCCAGCAGCTTGGGACATTTTATTACTAGGGATGAGCAGTTCTTC,CASSLGHFITRDEQFF
-,TRBV2,once,TRBJ1-3,TGTGCCAGCAGTAGGGACGCGATCTCTGGAAACACCATATATTTT,CASSRDAISGNTIYF
-,TRBV5-5,-,TRBJ2-3,TGTGCCAGCAGTACCGCGGCGGTTGGGGCCACAGATACGCAGTATTTT,CASSTAAVGATDTQYF
TRBD1,TRBV18,-,TRBJ2-3,TGTGCCAGCTCACGGCAGGGGGCGTCAGATACGCAGTATTTT,CASSRQGASDTQYF
-,TRBV7-9,-,TRBJ2-5,TGTGCCAGCAGCTTAAGGCGGGACCAAGAGACCCAGTACTTC,CASSLRRDQETQYF
TRBD1,TRBV7-2,-,TRBJ2-5,TGTGCCAGCAGCTCCGGGACAGGGGCACAAGAGACCCAGTACTTC,CASSSGTGAQETQYF
-,TRBV18,-,TRBJ2-5,TGTGCCAGCTCACCTCGACCCCAAGAGACCCAGTACTTC,CASSPRPQETQYF
-,TRBV2,-,TRBJ1-2,TGTGCCAGCAGTGAAGGGGCAGGAGCTAACTATGGCTACACCTTC,CASSEGAGANYGYTF
-,TRBV4-2,-,TRBJ1-5,TGTGCCAGCAGCCAAGAATTGGGTCGAGGCAATCAGCCCCAGCATTTT,CASSQELGRGNQPQHF
TRBD1,TRBV11-3,once,TRBJ2-5,TGTGCCAGCAGCCTGACAGGGGTAGAGACCCAGTACTTC,CASSLTGVETQYF
-,TRBV6-5,-,TRBJ1-1,TGTGCCAGCAGTCTGGGGGGAAGCACTGAAGCTTTCTTT,CASSLGGSTEAFF
-,TRBV23-1,-,TRBJ1-1,TGCGCCAGCAGTCAGCAGGGGCCGCCTATGAACACTGAAGCTTTCTTT,CASSQQGPPMNTEAFF
TRBD1,TRBV5-1,once,TRBJ1-5,TGCGCCAGCAGCCCCGGGACAGGGGCCAATCAGCCCCAGCATTTT,CASSPGTGANQPQHF
-,TRBV6-4,-,TRBJ2-7,TGTGCCAGCAGTGTCGGCCCCTCCTACGAGCAGTACTTC,CASSVGPSYEQYF
-,TRBV5-1,-,TRBJ1-6,TGCGCCAGCAGCTTGGTAGGGGCAGAGAGCTCCTATAATTCACCCCTCCACTTT,CASSLVGAESSYNSPLHF
-,TRBV25-1,-,TRBJ2-3,TGTGCCAGCAGTGATCACTATACCACAGATACGCAGTATTTT,CASSDHYTTDTQYF
-,TRBV5-6,-,TRBJ1-1,TGTGCCAGCAGCTTGGTGAGTAGGAGGAACACTGAAGCTTTCTTT,CASSLVSRRNTEAFF
TRBD1,TRBV10-3,-,TRBJ1-4,TGTGCCATCAGGGGGGACAGCTGGAATGAAAAACTGTTTTTT,CAIRGDSWNEKLFF
-,TRBV12-5,-,TRBJ2-7,TGTGCTAGTGGTTTGGGCCTAGGAAGCTCCTACGAGCAGTACTTC,CASGLGLGSSYEQYF
-,TRBV2,few,TRBJ1-1,TGTGCCAGCAGGGAGGAAGGGGGCACTGAAGCTTTCTTT,CASREEGGTEAFF
-,TRBV2,-,TRBJ2-2,TGTGCCAGCAGTGAGGCCGGGGAGCTGTTTTTT,CASSEAGELFF